This paragraph reports one TCR beta chain. The antigen is undetermined. The CDR3 length is 10 residues. From germline, CDR1 is DFQATT and CDR2 SNEGSKA (reference sequence). Trimming removed 0 bases at V and 8 bases at J, with 1 base between. Clones were read by immunoSEQ multiplex PCR, and TCRdb kept only the in-frame ones, dropping some. The table lists 150,000 to 200,000 clones, approximately 90% of them singletons. The sample comes from a study of T cell responses to AZD1222 COVID-19 vaccine. Study observations and caveats: Repertoires were obtained solely post-peak T cell response.

This material consisted of peripheral blood, taken 28 days after the second dose of the MenACWY control vaccine. This receptor was obtained from an adult who received the MenACWY meningococcal vaccine as a control. J is TRBJ2-2 and V is TRBV20-1, with D unresolved. The CDR3 spells CSAREGELFF. The CDR3 DNA is TGCAGTGCTAGAGAAGGGGAGCTGTTTTTT.